The TCR beta chain described here comes from a study of identical twins. A universal primer site was incorporated via template switching, and the cDNA contained unique molecular identifiers. A single record per CDR3 protein comes from TCRdb applying MiXCR to the 5' RACE reads. The sample comprises nearly 900,000 distinct CDR3 sequences, around an eighth of which are singletons, and around 1.6% rests with the top ten. Study-level points and caveats: Analyses based on zero insertions could be partly confounded by invariant MAIT and iNKT cells. Conclusions rested on cross-sectional statistics rather than following the same donors. Researchers reported excess low generation probability among twin-shared out-of-frame alpha sequences.

This clonotype was recorded many times. Antigen: not known. The same sample was also used in a study of yellow fever vaccine responses in identical twins.

Sequenced: PBMCs. The receptor was isolated from a woman aged 18-29 years in good health.

The CDR3, as DNA: TGTGCCAGCAGCCCAGGAGGATCGGGCTATGGCTACACCTTC. This encodes CASSPGGSGYGYTF. The rearrangement joins TRBV16 to TRBJ1-2, with D hard to call. V was pared by 4 bases and J by 4 bases, with 13 bases between. Germline loops: CDR1 KGHSY, CDR2 FQNENV. This CDR3 spans 14 amino acids.